What follows are 12 T cell receptor beta chains derived from one specimen sequenced in a study of T cell changes during pregnancy in multiple sclerosis. Assay used: immunoSEQ multiplex PCR; TCRdb lists only in-frame clones, some missing. In the table there are 40,000 to 55,000 clones, about nine tenths of which are singletons. Specimen: CD4+ T cells from peripheral blood mononuclear cells, collected in the second trimester of pregnancy. These receptors all stem from a female donor with multiple sclerosis, enrolled in a pregnancy study.

J is TRBJ2-1 and V is TRBV7-3; 11 bases align to TRBD2. The CDR3 totals 17 residues. Trimming at V came to 3 bases and at J to 4 bases, leaving 8 bases not matched to a gene. Germline V lookup: CDR1 SGHTA, CDR2 FQGTGA. The CDR3 protein is CASSLPGLADRYNEQFF. CDR3 DNA sequence: TGTGCCAGCAGCTTGCCGGGACTAGCGGACCGTTACAATGAGCAGTTCTTC.

V usage is TRBV9 and J usage is TRBJ2-2; 9 nucleotides agree with TRBD2. This CDR3 is built from 15 residues. V shed 3 bases and J 0 bases; nucleotides not matched to a gene: 0. CDR1 and CDR2 from the germline V gene are SGDLS and YYNGEE. The CDR3 sequence is CASSGTSANTGELFF. The CDR3 DNA is TGTGCCAGCAGCGGGACTAGCGCGAACACCGGGGAGCTGTTTTTT. The entire variable domain, with the rest obtained from reference TRBV9 and TRBJ2-2, is as follows: DSGVTQTPKHLITATGQRVTLRCSPRSGDLSVYWYQQSLDQGLQFLIQYYNGEERAKGNILERFSAQQFPDLHSELNLSSLELGDSALYFCASSGTSANTGELFFGEGSRLTVL.

This clone was detected once. V is TRBV29-1 and J is TRBJ2-3, with TRBD2 matching 12 bases. The CDR3 spans 14 residues. CDR1 is SQVTM and CDR2 is ANQGSEA in the germline V gene. V gave up 5 bases and J gave up 2 bases; unmatched junction bases: 2. The CDR3 DNA follows: TGCAGCGTTTCTAGCGGGGGGGCCACAGATACGCAGTATTTT. This encodes CSVSSGGATDTQYF.

The chain employs TRBV27 and TRBJ2-2; tentatively, D is TRBD1 (6 bases). The CDR3 spans 16 residues. The germline gives CDR1 MNHEY, CDR2 SMNVEV (reference sequence). V dropped 1 base and J dropped 0 bases, with 9 bases sitting between them. Written as DNA, the CDR3 is TGTGCCAGCAGTTTATTAGGGGGTGCGAACACCGGGGAGCTGTTTTTT. Protein product: CASSLLGGANTGELFF.

The J gene is TRBJ1-1, the V gene TRBV10-3; D is ambiguous. V was clipped by 0 bases and J by 7 bases, with 6 bases between them. The germline CDR1 and CDR2 sequences are ENHRY and SYGVKD. The CDR3 is 12 amino acids. The CDR3 region has the DNA TGTGCCATCAGTGAGTCGAGGAGTGAAGCTTTCTTT. This sequence encodes CAISESRSEAFF.

The J gene is TRBJ1-6, the V gene TRBV7-9, with a tentative D call TRBD1 (6 bases). Trimming cost V 1 base and J 7 bases, with 8 bases left between them. In germline, CDR1 is SEHNR, CDR2 FQNEAQ (reference sequence). There are 14 residues in the CDR3. This chain's CDR3 is CASSLDGQNSPLHF. In DNA, the CDR3 is TGTGCCAGCAGCTTAGACGGACAGAATTCACCCCTCCACTTT.

The DNA of the CDR3 is TGTGCCAGCAGAAGGACAAGTTCCTACGAGCAGTACTTC. The encoded protein is CASRRTSSYEQYF. This chain links TRBV5-5 with TRBJ2-7, with a tentative D call TRBD1 (5 bases). Trimming took off 5 bases at V and 1 base at J, with 10 bases between the two ends. Germline CDR1 and CDR2: SGHKS and YYEKEE (reference sequence). The CDR3 totals 13 residues.

The genes are TRBV6-1 and TRBJ1-4; 7 bases line up with TRBD1. The CDR3 totals 15 residues. V was pared by 5 bases and J by 5 bases, with 8 bases of the junction left unmatched. In germline, CDR1 is MNHNS, CDR2 SASEGT. CDR3 nucleotides: TGTGCCAGCAGTACCCACGGGACAGTAAATGAAAAACTGTTTTTT. This gives the protein CASSTHGTVNEKLFF.

The chain's CDR3 is CASRTSGGRKRGEQFF. The CDR3 DNA sequence: TGTGCCAGCAGGACTAGCGGGGGGAGAAAACGAGGTGAGCAGTTCTTC. The chain employs TRBV5-6 and TRBJ2-1, with TRBD2 matching 13 bases. Per the germline V gene, CDR1 is SGHDT and CDR2 is YYEEEE. The CDR3 is 16 residues long. J lost 9 bases, V lost 5 bases, and 11 bases had no gene match.

This chain uses TRBV19 with TRBJ1-5; D is unclear. The CDR3 is 16 amino acids. Germline V gene sequence: CDR1 LNHDA, CDR2 SQIVND (reference sequence). The ends were cut back, 7 bases at V and 0 bases at J, with 16 bases in the middle. The CDR3 coding sequence is TGTGCCAGTAACCCCTCTCGCAGTTATAGCAATCAGCCCCAGCATTTT. Translation gives CASNPSRSYSNQPQHF.

The J gene is TRBJ2-1, the V gene TRBV27; the match to TRBD2 covers 13 bases. Germline loops: CDR1 MNHEY, CDR2 SMNVEV (reference sequence). The CDR3 consists of 16 residues. Trimming at V came to 6 bases and at J to 9 bases, leaving 11 bases not matched to a gene. The CDR3 bases are TGTGCCAGCAGGGAAGCCGGGACTAGCGGGACGGCTGAGCAGTTCTTC. It codes for CASREAGTSGTAEQFF.

The chain has TRBV28 and TRBJ2-3; maybe TRBD2 (6 bases). Germline CDR1 and CDR2: MDHEN and SYDVKM. The CDR3 spans 13 residues. V lost 4 bases, J lost 11 bases, and 16 bases lay in between. The CDR3 sequence: CASSSYGTLGQYF. CDR3 bases: TGTGCCAGCAGTTCATACGGGACTCTCGGGCAGTATTTT.